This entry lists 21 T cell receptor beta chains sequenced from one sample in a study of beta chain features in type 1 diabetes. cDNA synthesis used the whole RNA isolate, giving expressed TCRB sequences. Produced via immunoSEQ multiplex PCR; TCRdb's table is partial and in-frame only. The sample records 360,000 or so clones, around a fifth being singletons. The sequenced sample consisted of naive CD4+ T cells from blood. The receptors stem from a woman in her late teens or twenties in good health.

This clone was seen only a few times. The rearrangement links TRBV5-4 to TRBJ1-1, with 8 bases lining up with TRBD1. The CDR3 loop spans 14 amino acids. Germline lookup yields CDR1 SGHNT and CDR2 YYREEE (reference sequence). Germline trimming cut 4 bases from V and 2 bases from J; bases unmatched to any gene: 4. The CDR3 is CASSRTGSNTEAFF. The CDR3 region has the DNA TGTGCCAGCAGCAGGACAGGGAGCAACACTGAAGCTTTCTTT. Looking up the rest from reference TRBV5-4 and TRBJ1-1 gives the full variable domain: ETGVTQSPTHLIKTRGQQVTLRCSSQSGHNTVSWYQQALGQGPQFIFQYYREEENGRGNFPPRFSGLQFPNYSSELNVNALELDDSALYLCASSRTGSNTEAFFGQGTRLTVV.

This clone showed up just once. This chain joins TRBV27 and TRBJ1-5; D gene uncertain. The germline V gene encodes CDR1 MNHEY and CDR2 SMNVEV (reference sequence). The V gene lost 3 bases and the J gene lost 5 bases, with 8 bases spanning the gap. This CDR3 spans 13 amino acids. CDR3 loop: CASSFESDQPQHF. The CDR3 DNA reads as TGTGCCAGCAGTTTTGAATCGGATCAGCCCCAGCATTTT.

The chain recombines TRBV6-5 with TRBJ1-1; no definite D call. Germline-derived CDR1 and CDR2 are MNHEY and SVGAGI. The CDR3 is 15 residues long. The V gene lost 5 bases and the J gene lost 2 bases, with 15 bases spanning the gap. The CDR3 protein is CASSPSRGLNTEAFF. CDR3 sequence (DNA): TGTGCCAGCAGTCCCTCCAGAGGGCTCAACACTGAAGCTTTCTTT.

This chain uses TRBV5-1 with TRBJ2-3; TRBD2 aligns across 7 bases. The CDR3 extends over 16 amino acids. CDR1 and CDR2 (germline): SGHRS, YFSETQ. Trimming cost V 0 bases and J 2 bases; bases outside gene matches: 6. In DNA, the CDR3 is TGCGCCAGCAGCTTGGGAAGGCGGGAGCTCACAGATACGCAGTATTTT. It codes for CASSLGRRELTDTQYF.

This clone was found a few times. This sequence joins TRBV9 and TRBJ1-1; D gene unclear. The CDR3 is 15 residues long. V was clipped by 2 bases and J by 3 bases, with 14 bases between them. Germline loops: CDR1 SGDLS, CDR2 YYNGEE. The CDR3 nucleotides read TGTGCCAGCAGCGTCGGGTCGATCGGCGACACTGAAGCTTTCTTT. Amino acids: CASSVGSIGDTEAFF.

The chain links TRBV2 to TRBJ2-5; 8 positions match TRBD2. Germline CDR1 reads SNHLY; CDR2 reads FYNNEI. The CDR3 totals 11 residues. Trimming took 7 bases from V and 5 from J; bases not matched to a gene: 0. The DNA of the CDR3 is TGTGCCAGCACGGGAGGGGAGACCCAGTACTTC. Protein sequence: CASTGGETQYF.

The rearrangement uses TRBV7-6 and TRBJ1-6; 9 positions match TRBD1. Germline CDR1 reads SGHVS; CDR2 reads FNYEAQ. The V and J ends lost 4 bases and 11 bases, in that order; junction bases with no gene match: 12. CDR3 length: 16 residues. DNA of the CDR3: TGTGCCAGCAGCTCTGAGCTAGACAGGGGGTCGCCACCCCTCCACTTT. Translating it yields CASSSELDRGSPPLHF.

The CDR3 bases are TGCGCCAGCAGCCGACTAGCGGGCAAGTCCGGGGAGCTGTTTTTT. This translates into CASSRLAGKSGELFF. The chain recombines TRBV5-1 with TRBJ2-2; the match to TRBD2 covers 10 bases. CDR1 and CDR2 (germline): SGHRS, YFSETQ. The CDR3 spans 15 residues. V trimming: 4 bases; J trimming: 6 bases; junction bases outside the gene matches: 6. Combining the CDR3 with reference TRBV5-1 and TRBJ2-2 gives the whole variable domain KAGVTQTPRYLIKTRGQQVTLSCSPISGHRSVSWYQQTPGQGLQFLFEYFSETQRNKGNFPGRFSGRQFSNSRSEMNVSTLELGDSALYLCASSRLAGKSGELFFGEGSRLTVL.

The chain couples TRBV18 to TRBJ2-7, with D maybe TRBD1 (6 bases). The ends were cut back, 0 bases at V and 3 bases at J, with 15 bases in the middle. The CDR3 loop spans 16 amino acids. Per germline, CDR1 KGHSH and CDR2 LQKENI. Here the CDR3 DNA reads TGTGCCAGCTCACCACCGAGCAAAGCCAGGGGCTACGAGCAGTACTTC. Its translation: CASSPPSKARGYEQYF.

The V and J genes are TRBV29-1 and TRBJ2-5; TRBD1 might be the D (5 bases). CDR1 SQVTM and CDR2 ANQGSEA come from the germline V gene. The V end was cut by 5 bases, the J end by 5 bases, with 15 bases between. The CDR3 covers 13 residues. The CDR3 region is CSVTRVGVETQYF. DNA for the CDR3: TGCAGCGTTACAAGGGTAGGGGTTGAGACCCAGTACTTC.

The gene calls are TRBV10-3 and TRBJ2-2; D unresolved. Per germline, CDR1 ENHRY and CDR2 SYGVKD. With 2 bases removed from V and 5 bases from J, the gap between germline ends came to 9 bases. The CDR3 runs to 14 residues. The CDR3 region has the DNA TGTGCCATCAGTGAGATTGAGACTACCGGGGAGCTGTTTTTT. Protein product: CAISEIETTGELFF.

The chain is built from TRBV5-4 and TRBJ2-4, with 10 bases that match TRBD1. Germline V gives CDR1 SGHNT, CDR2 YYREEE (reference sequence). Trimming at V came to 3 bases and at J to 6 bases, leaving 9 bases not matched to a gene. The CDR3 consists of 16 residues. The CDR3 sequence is CASSSMDRGVGNIQYF. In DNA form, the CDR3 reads TGTGCCAGCAGCTCCATGGACAGGGGGGTAGGAAACATTCAGTACTTC.

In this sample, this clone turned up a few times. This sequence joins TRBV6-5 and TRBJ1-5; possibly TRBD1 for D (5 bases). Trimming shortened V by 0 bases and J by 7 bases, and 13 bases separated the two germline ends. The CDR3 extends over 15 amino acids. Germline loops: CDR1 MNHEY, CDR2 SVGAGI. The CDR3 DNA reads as TGTGCCAGCAGTTACTCCGGCAGGGTCAGGCAGCCCCAGCATTTT. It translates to CASSYSGRVRQPQHF.

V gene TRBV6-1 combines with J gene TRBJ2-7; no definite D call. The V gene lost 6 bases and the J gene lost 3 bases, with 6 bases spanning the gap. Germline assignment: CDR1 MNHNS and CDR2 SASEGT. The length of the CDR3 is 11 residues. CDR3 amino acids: CASRTFYEQYF. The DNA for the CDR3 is TGTGCCAGCAGAACTTTCTACGAGCAGTACTTC.

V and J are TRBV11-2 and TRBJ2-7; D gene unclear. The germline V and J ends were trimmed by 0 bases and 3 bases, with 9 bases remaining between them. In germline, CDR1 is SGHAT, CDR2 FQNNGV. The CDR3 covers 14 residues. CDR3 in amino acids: CASSLDPAGYEQYF. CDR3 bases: TGTGCCAGCAGCTTAGACCCGGCAGGCTACGAGCAGTACTTC.

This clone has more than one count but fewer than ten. CDR3 loop: CASSEWDRGRTEAFF. The CDR3 DNA is TGTGCCAGCAGTGAATGGGACAGGGGCAGGACTGAAGCTTTCTTT. This chain uses TRBV2 with TRBJ1-1, with 10 nucleotides matching TRBD1. The ends lost 2 bases at V and 5 bases at J; junction bases unmatched: 5. The germline CDR1 and CDR2 sequences are SNHLY and FYNNEI. The CDR3 contains 15 residues. The whole variable domain, remainder taken from reference TRBV2 and TRBJ1-1, is EPEVTQTPSHQVTQMGQEVILRCVPISNHLYFYWYRQILGQKVEFLVSFYNNEISEKSEIFDDQFSVERPDGSNFTLKIRSTKLEDSAMYFCASSEWDRGRTEAFFGQGTRLTVV.

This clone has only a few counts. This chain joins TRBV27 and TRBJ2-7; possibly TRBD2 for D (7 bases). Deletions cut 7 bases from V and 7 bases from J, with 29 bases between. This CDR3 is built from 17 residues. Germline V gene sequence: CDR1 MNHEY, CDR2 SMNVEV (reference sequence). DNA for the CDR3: TGTGCCAGCATCCACCCCCGGGGGGCCTCTCCGTTGGGAGAGCAGTACTTC. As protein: CASIHPRGASPLGEQYF.

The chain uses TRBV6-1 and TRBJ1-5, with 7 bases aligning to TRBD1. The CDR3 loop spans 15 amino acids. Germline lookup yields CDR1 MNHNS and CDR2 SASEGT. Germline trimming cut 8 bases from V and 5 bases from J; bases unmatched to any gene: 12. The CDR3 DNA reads TGTGCCAGCTCTCCGCTTGGGACAGCTGATCAGCCCCAGCATTTT. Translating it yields CASSPLGTADQPQHF.

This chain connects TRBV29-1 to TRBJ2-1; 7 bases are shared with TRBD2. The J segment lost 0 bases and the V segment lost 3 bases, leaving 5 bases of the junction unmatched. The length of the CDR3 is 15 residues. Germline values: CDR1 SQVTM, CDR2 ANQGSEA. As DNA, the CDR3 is TGCAGCGTTGATTATCGCGGGAGCTCCTACAATGAGCAGTTCTTC. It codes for CSVDYRGSSYNEQFF.

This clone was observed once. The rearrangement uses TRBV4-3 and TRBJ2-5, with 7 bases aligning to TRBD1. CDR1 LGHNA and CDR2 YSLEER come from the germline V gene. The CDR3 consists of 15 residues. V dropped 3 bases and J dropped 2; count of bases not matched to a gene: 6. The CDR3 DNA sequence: TGCGCCAGCAGCCAGCAAGACAGGGTACAAGAGACCCAGTACTTC. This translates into CASSQQDRVQETQYF.

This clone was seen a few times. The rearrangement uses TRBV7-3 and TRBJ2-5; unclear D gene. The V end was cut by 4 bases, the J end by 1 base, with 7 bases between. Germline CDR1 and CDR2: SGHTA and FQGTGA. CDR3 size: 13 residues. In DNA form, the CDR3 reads TGTGCCAGCAGCTCACTGCGCCAAGAGACCCAGTACTTC. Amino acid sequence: CASSSLRQETQYF.